This T cell receptor (beta chain) is from a study of blood T cells in healthy people across ages. The V and J ends lost 5 bases and 5 bases, in that order; junction bases with no gene match: 8. From germline, CDR1 is SGHTA and CDR2 FQGNSA. The CDR3 has 14 amino acids. Using a J-beta primer mix together with a sample-barcoded 5' primer, a second PCR was run for about 6 to 11 cycles. TCRdb analysed the 5' RACE reads with MiXCR anew, one entry per CDR3 protein. The sample lists 800,000 or so distinct CDR3 sequences, about 47% occurring once. This clonotype was observed at least ten times. This TCR came from an older man in good health. This rearrangement joins TRBV7-2 to TRBJ2-7, with TRBD1 matching over 8 bases. The specimen sequenced was blood. CDR3 nucleotides: TGTGCCAGCAGCCAGGACAGGGTACCCAACGAGCAGTACTTC. Its translation: CASSQDRVPNEQYF.